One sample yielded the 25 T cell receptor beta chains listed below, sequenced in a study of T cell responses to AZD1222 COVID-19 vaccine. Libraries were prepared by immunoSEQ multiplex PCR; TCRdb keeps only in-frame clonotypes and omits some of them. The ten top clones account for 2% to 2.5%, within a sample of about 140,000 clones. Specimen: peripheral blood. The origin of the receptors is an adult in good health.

The chain's CDR3 is CASSYGAGDQPQHF. In DNA form, the CDR3 reads TGTGCCAGCAGTTACGGGGCAGGGGATCAGCCCCAGCATTTT. This chain uses TRBV6-5 with TRBJ1-5; a possible D gene is TRBD1 (6 bases). V shed 2 bases and J shed 5 bases, with 10 bases lying between them. The CDR3 is made up of 14 amino acids. Germline CDR1 MNHEY, CDR2 SVGAGI.

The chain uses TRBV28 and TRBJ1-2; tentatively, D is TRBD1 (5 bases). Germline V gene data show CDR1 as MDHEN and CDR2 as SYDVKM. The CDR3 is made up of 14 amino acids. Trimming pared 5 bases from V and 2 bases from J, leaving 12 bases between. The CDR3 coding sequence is TGTGCCAGCAGTCTACAGGTACTGAACTATGGCTACACCTTC. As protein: CASSLQVLNYGYTF.

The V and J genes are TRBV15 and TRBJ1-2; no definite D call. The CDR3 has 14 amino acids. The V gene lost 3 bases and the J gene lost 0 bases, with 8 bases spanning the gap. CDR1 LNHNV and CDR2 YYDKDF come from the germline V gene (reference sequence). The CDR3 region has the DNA TGTGCCACCAGCAGGCCCCAGGCTAACTATGGCTACACCTTC. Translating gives CATSRPQANYGYTF.

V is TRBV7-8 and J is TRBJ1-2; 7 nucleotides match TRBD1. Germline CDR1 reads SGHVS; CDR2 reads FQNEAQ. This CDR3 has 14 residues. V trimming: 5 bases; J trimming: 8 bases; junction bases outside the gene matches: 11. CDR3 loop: CASSPTTGIGGYTF. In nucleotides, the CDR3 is TGTGCCAGCAGCCCGACGACAGGGATCGGAGGCTACACCTTC.

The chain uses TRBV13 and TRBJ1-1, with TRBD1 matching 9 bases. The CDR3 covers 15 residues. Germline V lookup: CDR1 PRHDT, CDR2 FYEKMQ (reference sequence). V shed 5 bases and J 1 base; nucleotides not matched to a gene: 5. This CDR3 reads CASSPAGQGNTEAFF. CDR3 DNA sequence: TGTGCCAGCAGCCCAGCGGGACAGGGGAACACTGAAGCTTTCTTT.

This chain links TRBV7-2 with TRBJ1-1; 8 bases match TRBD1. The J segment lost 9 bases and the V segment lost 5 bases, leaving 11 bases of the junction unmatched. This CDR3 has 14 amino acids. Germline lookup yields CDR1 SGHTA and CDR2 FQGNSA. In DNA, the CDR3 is TGTGCCAGCAGCCGCCCGGACAGGGCATCTCAAGCTTTCTTT. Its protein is CASSRPDRASQAFF. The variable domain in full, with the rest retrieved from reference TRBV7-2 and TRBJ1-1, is GAGVSQSPSNKVTEKGKDVELRCDPISGHTALYWYRQSLGQGLEFLIYFQGNSAPDKSGLPSDRFSAERTGGSVSTLTIQRTQQEDSAVYLCASSRPDRASQAFFGQGTRLTVV.

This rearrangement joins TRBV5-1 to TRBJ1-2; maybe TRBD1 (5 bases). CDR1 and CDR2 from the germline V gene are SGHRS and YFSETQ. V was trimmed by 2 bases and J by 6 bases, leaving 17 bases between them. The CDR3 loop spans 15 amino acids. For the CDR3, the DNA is TGCGCCAGCAGCTTATTGGGGCAGGAACCTGATGGCTACACCTTC. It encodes CASSLLGQEPDGYTF.

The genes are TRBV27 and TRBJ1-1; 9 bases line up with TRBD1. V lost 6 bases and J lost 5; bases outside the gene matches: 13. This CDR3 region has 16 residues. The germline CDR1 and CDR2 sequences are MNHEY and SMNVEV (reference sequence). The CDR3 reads CASRPHRGQGRTEAFF. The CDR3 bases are TGTGCCAGCAGGCCCCATCGGGGACAGGGAAGAACTGAAGCTTTCTTT.

The CDR3, as DNA: TGTGCCAGTACGTCCCTCCAGGGGACAGATACGCAGTATTTT. This sequence encodes CASTSLQGTDTQYF. This rearrangement joins TRBV19 to TRBJ2-3, with D maybe TRBD1 (6 bases). The germline CDR1 and CDR2 sequences are LNHDA and SQIVND (reference sequence). This CDR3 has 14 amino acids. V shed 7 bases and J shed 3 bases, with 14 bases lying between them.

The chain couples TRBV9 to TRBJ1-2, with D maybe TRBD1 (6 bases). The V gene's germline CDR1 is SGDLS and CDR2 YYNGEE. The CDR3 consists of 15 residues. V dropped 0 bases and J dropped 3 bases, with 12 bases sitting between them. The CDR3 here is CASSVGDTSDYGYTF. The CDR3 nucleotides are TGTGCCAGCAGCGTAGGGGACACGAGTGACTATGGCTACACCTTC.

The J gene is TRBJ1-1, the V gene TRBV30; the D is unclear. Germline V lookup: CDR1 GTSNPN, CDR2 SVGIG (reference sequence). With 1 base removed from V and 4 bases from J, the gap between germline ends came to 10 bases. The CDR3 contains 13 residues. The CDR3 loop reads CAWSGRGGTEAFF. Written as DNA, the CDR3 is TGTGCCTGGAGTGGGCGAGGCGGCACTGAAGCTTTCTTT.

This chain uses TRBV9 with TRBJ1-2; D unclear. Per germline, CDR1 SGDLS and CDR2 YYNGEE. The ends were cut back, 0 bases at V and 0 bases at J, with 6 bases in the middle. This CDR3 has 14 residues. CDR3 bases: TGTGCCAGCAGCGTAGTTGCGGCTAACTATGGCTACACCTTC. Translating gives CASSVVAANYGYTF. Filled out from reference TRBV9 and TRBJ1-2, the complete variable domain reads DSGVTQTPKHLITATGQRVTLRCSPRSGDLSVYWYQQSLDQGLQFLIQYYNGEERAKGNILERFSAQQFPDLHSELNLSSLELGDSALYFCASSVVAANYGYTFGSGTRLTVV.

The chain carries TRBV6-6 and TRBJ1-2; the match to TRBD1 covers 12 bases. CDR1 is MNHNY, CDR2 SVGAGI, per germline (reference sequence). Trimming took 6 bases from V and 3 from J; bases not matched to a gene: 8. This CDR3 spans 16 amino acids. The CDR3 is CASSPGTGGADYGYTF. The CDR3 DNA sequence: TGTGCCAGCAGCCCCGGGACAGGGGGCGCGGACTATGGCTACACCTTC.

The DNA for the CDR3 is TGTGCCACCAGCAGAGTAGTTGGCACTGAAGCTTTCTTT. Its protein is CATSRVVGTEAFF. V gene TRBV15 combines with J gene TRBJ1-1; D uncertain. Trimming shortened V by 1 base and J by 4 bases, and 7 bases separated the two germline ends. This CDR3 spans 13 amino acids. The germline V gene has CDR1 LNHNV and CDR2 YYDKDF (reference sequence).

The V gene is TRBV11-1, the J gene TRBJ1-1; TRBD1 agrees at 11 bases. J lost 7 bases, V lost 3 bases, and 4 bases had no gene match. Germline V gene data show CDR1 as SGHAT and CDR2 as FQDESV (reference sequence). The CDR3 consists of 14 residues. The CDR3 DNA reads TGTGCCAGCAGCTTTGGGACAGGGGGAATTGAAGCTTTCTTT. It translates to CASSFGTGGIEAFF.

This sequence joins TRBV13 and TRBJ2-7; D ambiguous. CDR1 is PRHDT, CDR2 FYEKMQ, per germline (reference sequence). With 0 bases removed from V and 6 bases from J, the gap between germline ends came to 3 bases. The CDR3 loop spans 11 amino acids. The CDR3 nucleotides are TGTGCCAGCAGCTTAGGCCCCGAGCAGTACTTC. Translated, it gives CASSLGPEQYF.

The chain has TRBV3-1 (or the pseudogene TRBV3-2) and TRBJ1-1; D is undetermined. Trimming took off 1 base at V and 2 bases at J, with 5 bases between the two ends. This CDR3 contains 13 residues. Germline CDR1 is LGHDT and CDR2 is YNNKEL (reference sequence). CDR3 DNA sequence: TGTGCCAGCAGCCAAGTTGCCAACACTGAAGCTTTCTTT. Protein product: CASSQVANTEAFF.

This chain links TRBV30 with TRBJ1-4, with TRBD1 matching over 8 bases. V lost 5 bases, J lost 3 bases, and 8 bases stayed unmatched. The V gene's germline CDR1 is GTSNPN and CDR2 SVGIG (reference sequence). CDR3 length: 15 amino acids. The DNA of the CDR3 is TGTGCCTGGCGCGACAGGGGTTTTTCTAATGAAAAACTGTTTTTT. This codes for CAWRDRGFSNEKLFF.

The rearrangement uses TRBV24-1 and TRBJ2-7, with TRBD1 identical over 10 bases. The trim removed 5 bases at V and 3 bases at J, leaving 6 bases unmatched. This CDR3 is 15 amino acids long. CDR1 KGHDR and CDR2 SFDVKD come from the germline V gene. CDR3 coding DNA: TGTGCCACCAGTGTCCCGGGACAGGGGTACTACGAGCAGTACTTC. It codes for CATSVPGQGYYEQYF.

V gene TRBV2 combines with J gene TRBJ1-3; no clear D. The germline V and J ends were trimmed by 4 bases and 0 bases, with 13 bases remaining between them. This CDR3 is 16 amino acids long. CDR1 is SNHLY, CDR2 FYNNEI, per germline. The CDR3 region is CASSAREASSGNTIYF. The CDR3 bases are TGTGCCAGCAGTGCGAGGGAGGCGAGCTCTGGAAACACCATATATTTT.

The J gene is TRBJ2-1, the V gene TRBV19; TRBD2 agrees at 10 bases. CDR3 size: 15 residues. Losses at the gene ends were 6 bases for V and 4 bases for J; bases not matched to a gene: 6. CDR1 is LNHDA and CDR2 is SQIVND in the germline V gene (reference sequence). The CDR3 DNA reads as TGTGCCAGTAGCCAGACTAGCGGGTCTTACAATGAGCAGTTCTTC. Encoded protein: CASSQTSGSYNEQFF.

The CDR3 bases are TGCGCCAGCAGCGGGACTAGCGGCTCCTACGAGCAGTACTTC. Protein: CASSGTSGSYEQYF. This chain joins TRBV5-1 and TRBJ2-7; 11 bases are shared with TRBD2. V dropped 4 bases and J dropped 0; count of bases not matched to a gene: 0. The CDR3 covers 14 residues. Germline values: CDR1 SGHRS, CDR2 YFSETQ.

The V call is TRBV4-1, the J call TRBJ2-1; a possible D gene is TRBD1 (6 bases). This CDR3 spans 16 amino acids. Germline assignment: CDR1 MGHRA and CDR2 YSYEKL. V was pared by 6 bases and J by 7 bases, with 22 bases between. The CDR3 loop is CASSPRRQARQNEQFF. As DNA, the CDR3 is TGCGCCAGCAGTCCAAGAAGACAGGCAAGGCAAAATGAGCAGTTCTTC.

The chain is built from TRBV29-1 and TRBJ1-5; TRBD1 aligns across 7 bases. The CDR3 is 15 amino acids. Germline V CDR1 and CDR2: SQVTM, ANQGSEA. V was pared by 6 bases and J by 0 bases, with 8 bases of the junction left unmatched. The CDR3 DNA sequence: TGCAGCGTCTCCACAGGGGTAACTAGCAATCAGCCCCAGCATTTT. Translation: CSVSTGVTSNQPQHF. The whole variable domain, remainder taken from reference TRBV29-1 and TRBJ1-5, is SAVISQKPSRDICQRGTSLTIQCQVDSQVTMMFWYRQQPGQSLTLIATANQGSEATYESGFVIDKFPISRPNLTFSTLTVSNMSPEDSSIYLCSVSTGVTSNQPQHFGDGTRLSIL.

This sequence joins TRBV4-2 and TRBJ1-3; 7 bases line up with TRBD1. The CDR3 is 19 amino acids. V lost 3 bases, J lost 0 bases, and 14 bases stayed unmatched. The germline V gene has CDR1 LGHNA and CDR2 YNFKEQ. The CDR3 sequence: CASSHHPQRQGSSGNTIYF. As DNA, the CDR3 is TGTGCCAGCAGCCACCACCCCCAGAGACAGGGATCCTCTGGAAACACCATATATTTT.